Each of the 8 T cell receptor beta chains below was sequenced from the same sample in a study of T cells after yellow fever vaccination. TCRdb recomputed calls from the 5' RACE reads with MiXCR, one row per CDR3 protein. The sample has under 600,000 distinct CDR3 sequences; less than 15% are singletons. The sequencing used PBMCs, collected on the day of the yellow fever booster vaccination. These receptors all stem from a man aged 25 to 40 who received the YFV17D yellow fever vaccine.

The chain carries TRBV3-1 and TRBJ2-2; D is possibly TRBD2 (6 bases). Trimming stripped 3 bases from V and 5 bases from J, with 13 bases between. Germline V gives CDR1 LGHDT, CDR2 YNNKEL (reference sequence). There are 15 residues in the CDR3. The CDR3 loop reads CASSHVTSRTGELFF. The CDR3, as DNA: TGTGCCAGCAGCCATGTGACTAGTCGGACCGGGGAGCTGTTTTTT.

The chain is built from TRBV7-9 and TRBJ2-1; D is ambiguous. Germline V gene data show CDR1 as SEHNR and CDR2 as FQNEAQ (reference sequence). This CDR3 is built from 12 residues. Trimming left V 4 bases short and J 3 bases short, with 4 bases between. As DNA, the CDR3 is TGTGCCAGCAGCTGGAACTACAATGAGCAGTTCTTC. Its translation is CASSWNYNEQFF.

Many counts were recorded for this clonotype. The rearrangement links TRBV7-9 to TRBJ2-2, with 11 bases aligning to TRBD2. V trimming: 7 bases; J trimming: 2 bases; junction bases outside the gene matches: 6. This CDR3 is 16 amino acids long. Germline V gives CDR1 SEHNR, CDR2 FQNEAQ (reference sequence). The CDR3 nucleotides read TGTGCCAGCACCCTAGCGGGAGGTGTTAACACCGGGGAGCTGTTTTTT. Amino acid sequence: CASTLAGGVNTGELFF.

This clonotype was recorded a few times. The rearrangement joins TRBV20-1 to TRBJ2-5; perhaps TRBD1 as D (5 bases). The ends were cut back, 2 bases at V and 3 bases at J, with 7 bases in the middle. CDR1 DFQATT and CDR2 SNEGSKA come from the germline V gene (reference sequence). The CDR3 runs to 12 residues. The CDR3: CSARQGEETQYF. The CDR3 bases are TGCAGTGCTAGACAGGGCGAAGAGACCCAGTACTTC.

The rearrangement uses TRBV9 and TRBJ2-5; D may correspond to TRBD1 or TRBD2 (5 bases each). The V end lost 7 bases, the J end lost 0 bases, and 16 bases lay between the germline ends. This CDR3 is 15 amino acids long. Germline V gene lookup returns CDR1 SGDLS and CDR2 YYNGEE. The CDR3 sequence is CASCTSVGHQETQYF. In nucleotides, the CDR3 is TGTGCCAGCTGCACCTCCGTGGGACACCAAGAGACCCAGTACTTC.

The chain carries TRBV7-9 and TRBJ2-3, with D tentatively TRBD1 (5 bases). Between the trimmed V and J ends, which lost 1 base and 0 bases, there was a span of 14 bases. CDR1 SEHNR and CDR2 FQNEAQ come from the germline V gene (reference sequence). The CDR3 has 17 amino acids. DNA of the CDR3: TGTGCCAGCAGCTTAGGAGTTTACAGGTCTAGCACAGATACGCAGTATTTT. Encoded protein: CASSLGVYRSSTDTQYF. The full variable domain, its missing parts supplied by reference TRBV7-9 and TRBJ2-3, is DTGVSQNPRHKITKRGQNVTFRCDPISEHNRLYWYRQTLGQGPEFLTYFQNEAQLEKSRLLSDRFSAERPKGSFSTLEIQRTEQGDSAMYLCASSLGVYRSSTDTQYFGPGTRLTVL.

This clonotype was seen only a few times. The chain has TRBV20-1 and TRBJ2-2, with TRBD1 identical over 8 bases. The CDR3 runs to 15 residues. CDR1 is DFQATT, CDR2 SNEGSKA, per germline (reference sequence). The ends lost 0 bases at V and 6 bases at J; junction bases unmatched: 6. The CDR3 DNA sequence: TGCAGTGCTAGAGATTTGGCAGGGGGCCCCGGGGAGCTGTTTTTT. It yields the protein CSARDLAGGPGELFF.

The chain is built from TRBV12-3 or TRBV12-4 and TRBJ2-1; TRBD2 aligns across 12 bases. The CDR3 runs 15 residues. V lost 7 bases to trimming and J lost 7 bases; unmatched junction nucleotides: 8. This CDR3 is CASTIGTSGRNEQFF. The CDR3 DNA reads TGTGCCAGCACCATAGGAACTAGCGGGAGGAATGAGCAGTTCTTC.